Shown below are 25 T cell receptor beta chains from a single sample sequenced in a study of blood T cell repertoires in COVID-19. The repertoire was sequenced with immunoSEQ multiplex PCR; TCRdb's copy has only in-frame clones and lacks some. The table records about 150,000 clones, more than 80% of them present only once. The sample consisted of PBMCs or T cells enriched from blood (not recorded which). These receptors all come from a man aged 45-65 years who had recovered from COVID-19.

This clone was recorded only once. The V and J genes are TRBV14 and TRBJ2-1, with D possibly being TRBD2 (6 bases). Trimming removed 1 base at V and 3 bases at J, with 25 bases between. CDR1 and CDR2 (germline): SGHDN, FVKESK. The CDR3 sequence is 20 residues long. The CDR3 DNA is TGTGCCAGCAGCCAAGTTACCTTCGGGGATTATGTGGGAGGCTACAATGAGCAGTTCTTC. Amino acids: CASSQVTFGDYVGGYNEQFF.

The CDR3 loop is CASSLVLHTAGNTIYF. Here the CDR3 DNA reads TGTGCCAGCAGCTTAGTCCTGCACACCGCTGGAAACACCATATATTTT. The J gene is TRBJ1-3, the V gene TRBV11-2; D gene unclear. The germline V gene encodes CDR1 SGHAT and CDR2 FQNNGV. The CDR3 spans 16 residues. Trimming stripped 1 base from V and 2 bases from J, with 12 bases between.

The V gene is TRBV7-8, the J gene TRBJ1-1; TRBD1 matches 7 bases. Germline-derived CDR1 and CDR2 are SGHVS and FQNEAQ. The V segment lost 7 bases and the J segment 0 bases; nucleotides outside the gene matches: 5. This CDR3 comprises 14 residues. CDR3 loop: CASTGTDMNTEAFF. The CDR3 DNA follows: TGTGCCAGCACCGGGACAGATATGAACACTGAAGCTTTCTTT.

The chain links TRBV6-5 to TRBJ1-5, with 7 bases identical to TRBD1. Losses at the gene ends were 11 bases for V and 4 bases for J; bases not matched to a gene: 14. The CDR3 spans 15 residues. Germline CDR1 reads MNHEY; CDR2 reads SVGAGI. CDR3 in amino acids: CAAVEDRAGNQPQHF. In DNA form, the CDR3 reads TGTGCCGCCGTAGAAGACAGGGCCGGTAATCAGCCCCAGCATTTT.

The rearrangement joins TRBV28 to TRBJ1-2, with unresolved D. The V and J ends lost 7 bases and 7 bases respectively, with 10 bases between them. The CDR3 sequence is 11 residues long. Germline loops: CDR1 MDHEN, CDR2 SYDVKM. CDR3 nucleotides: TGTGCCAGCAATACGGGTCTTGGCTACACCTTC. Residues: CASNTGLGYTF.

This chain connects TRBV2 to TRBJ2-5, with TRBD2 identical over 11 bases. The germline CDR1 and CDR2 sequences are SNHLY and FYNNEI. This CDR3 is built from 14 residues. Trimming removed 4 bases from V and 5 bases from J; junction bases left unmatched: 3. The DNA for the CDR3 is TGTGCCAGCAGTGTGCGGACTAGCGGGGAGACCCAGTACTTC. Amino acid sequence: CASSVRTSGETQYF. Complete variable domain (other parts from reference TRBV2 and TRBJ2-5): EPEVTQTPSHQVTQMGQEVILRCVPISNHLYFYWYRQILGQKVEFLVSFYNNEISEKSEIFDDQFSVERPDGSNFTLKIRSTKLEDSAMYFCASSVRTSGETQYFGPGTRLLVL.

This chain uses TRBV30 with TRBJ2-2; a possible D gene is TRBD1 (5 bases). In germline, CDR1 is GTSNPN, CDR2 SVGIG (reference sequence). Trimming pared 3 bases from V and 6 bases from J, leaving 14 bases between. This CDR3 has 14 residues. The CDR3 coding sequence is TGTGCCTGGAGGGGGCTAGTCAGCGCCGGGGAGCTGTTTTTT. It yields the protein CAWRGLVSAGELFF.

This chain uses TRBV7-2 with TRBJ1-2; no firm D call. The CDR3 is made up of 14 amino acids. V was shortened by 5 bases and J by 4 bases, with 14 bases between the two germline ends. Per germline, CDR1 SGHTA and CDR2 FQGNSA. CDR3 residues: CASSPQPGSYGYTF. The CDR3 nucleotides read TGTGCCAGCAGCCCGCAGCCGGGTTCCTATGGCTACACCTTC.

The chain is built from TRBV7-2 and TRBJ2-5, with 14 bases that match TRBD2. Germline CDR1 and CDR2: SGHTA and FQGNSA. V shed 4 bases, J shed 4 bases, and the junction held 5 bases outside the gene matches. The CDR3 runs 16 residues. The CDR3 sequence is CASSSGLAGGGETQYF. The CDR3 DNA reads as TGTGCCAGCAGCTCAGGACTAGCGGGGGGTGGAGAGACCCAGTACTTC. Looking up the rest from reference TRBV7-2 and TRBJ2-5 gives the full variable domain: GAGVSQSPSNKVTEKGKDVELRCDPISGHTALYWYRQSLGQGLEFLIYFQGNSAPDKSGLPSDRFSAERTGGSVSTLTIQRTQQEDSAVYLCASSSGLAGGGETQYFGPGTRLLVL.

This clone was counted between two and nine times. V and J are TRBV18 and TRBJ2-1; D gene ambiguous. This CDR3 spans 13 amino acids. With 1 base removed from V and 9 bases from J, the gap between germline ends came to 10 bases. Germline CDR1 KGHSH, CDR2 LQKENI. Here the CDR3 DNA reads TGTGCCAGCTCACCACTCGGAGATAGTGAGCAGTTCTTC. Amino acid sequence: CASSPLGDSEQFF.

The chain employs TRBV19 and TRBJ2-4; 8 bases agree with TRBD2. This CDR3 contains 16 residues. J gave up 0 bases and V 4 bases, and 5 bases lay outside the gene matches. Per germline, CDR1 LNHDA and CDR2 SQIVND (reference sequence). In DNA, the CDR3 is TGTGCCAGTAGTACTCATAGCGGGGTAGCCAAAAACATTCAGTACTTC. It codes for CASSTHSGVAKNIQYF.

V gene TRBV14 combines with J gene TRBJ2-5; no definite D call. Between the trimmed V and J ends, which lost 3 bases and 4 bases, there was a span of 18 bases. This CDR3 has 16 residues. Germline V CDR1 and CDR2: SGHDN, FVKESK. This CDR3 is CASSHLGSRKLETQYF. The DNA of the CDR3 is TGTGCCAGCAGCCATTTGGGTTCTAGGAAACTAGAGACCCAGTACTTC.

This clone was observed a single time. DNA for the CDR3: TGTGCCAGCAGCTTCGACAGGGCTGGCACTGAAGCTTTCTTT. Residues: CASSFDRAGTEAFF. This chain uses TRBV7-2 with TRBJ1-1, with TRBD1 matching over 7 bases. V shed 3 bases, J shed 4 bases, and the junction held 5 bases outside the gene matches. The CDR3 consists of 14 residues. Germline CDR1 and CDR2: SGHTA and FQGNSA.

J is TRBJ2-7 and V is TRBV12-5; weak D call: TRBD1 (5 bases). Germline assignment: CDR1 LGHNT and CDR2 FRNRAP. CDR3 length: 17 amino acids. With 2 bases removed from V and 0 bases from J, the gap between germline ends came to 17 bases. The DNA for the CDR3 is TGTGCTAGTGGTTTGATACAGGACCGGCGGAGCTCCTACGAGCAGTACGTC. This sequence encodes CASGLIQDRRSSYEQYV.

J is TRBJ1-1 and V is TRBV7-6, with 8 bases aligning to TRBD1. J was trimmed by 0 bases and V by 5 bases; bases with no gene match: 11. The CDR3 sequence is 17 residues long. CDR1 is SGHVS and CDR2 is FNYEAQ in the germline V gene. CDR3: CASSPWSGGRMNTEAFF. In DNA form, the CDR3 reads TGTGCCAGCAGCCCGTGGTCAGGGGGCCGGATGAACACTGAAGCTTTCTTT.

This chain joins TRBV27 and TRBJ1-4; D gene ambiguous. The length of the CDR3 is 12 residues. V was trimmed by 8 bases and J by 3 bases, leaving 7 bases between them. CDR1 MNHEY and CDR2 SMNVEV come from the germline V gene (reference sequence). Written as DNA, the CDR3 is TGTGCCAGCGGTTCGGCTAATGAAAAACTGTTTTTT. Amino acid sequence: CASGSANEKLFF.

The sample holds one count of this clone. The J gene is TRBJ1-4, the V gene TRBV10-3, with TRBD1 matching 9 bases. In germline, CDR1 is ENHRY, CDR2 SYGVKD. Trimming removed 3 bases from V and 5 bases from J; junction bases left unmatched: 4. There are 15 residues in the CDR3. The CDR3 reads CAISDDGTGNEKLFF. DNA of the CDR3: TGTGCCATCAGTGATGACGGGACAGGGAATGAAAAACTGTTTTTT.

The rearrangement joins TRBV12-3 or TRBV12-4 to TRBJ1-2; no definite D call. The CDR3 spans 11 residues. V was cut by 8 bases and J by 8 bases, with 12 bases left in between. CDR3 bases: TGTGCCAGCCGTCAAAGGAGCGGCTACACCTTC. Translation gives CASRQRSGYTF.

This clone occurred once. The V and J genes are TRBV6-5 and TRBJ1-6; no firm D call. Trimming stripped 11 bases from V and 2 bases from J, with 16 bases between. There are 15 residues in the CDR3. The V gene's germline CDR1 is MNHEY and CDR2 SVGAGI. The DNA for the CDR3 is TGTGCCGCTAGGTCCCCGAGCCCCTATAATTCACCCCTCCACTTT. Translated: CAARSPSPYNSPLHF.

The gene calls are TRBV11-2 and TRBJ1-2; D gene ambiguous. Germline loops: CDR1 SGHAT, CDR2 FQNNGV. This CDR3 has 14 residues. Trimming removed 3 bases at V and 4 bases at J, with 12 bases between. In DNA, the CDR3 is TGTGCCAGCAGCTTGGCGGGTTATGGCTATGGCTACACCTTC. Translated, it gives CASSLAGYGYGYTF. The variable domain in full, with the rest retrieved from reference TRBV11-2 and TRBJ1-2, is EAGVAQSPRYKIIEKRQSVAFWCNPISGHATLYWYQQILGQGPKLLIQFQNNGVVDDSQLPKDRFSAERLKGVDSTLKIQPAKLEDSAVYLCASSLAGYGYGYTFGSGTRLTVV.

The CDR3 coding sequence is TGTGCCAGTAAGACTAAGCAAGGACCCCTCGGTGAGCAGTTCTTC. Its protein is CASKTKQGPLGEQFF. The gene calls are TRBV19 and TRBJ2-1, with D perhaps TRBD2 (5 bases). Deletions cut 7 bases from V and 9 bases from J, with 22 bases between. The length of the CDR3 is 15 residues. Germline lookup yields CDR1 LNHDA and CDR2 SQIVND (reference sequence).

The rearrangement links TRBV15 to TRBJ1-2, with no clear D. The V gene lost 0 bases and the J gene lost 8 bases, with 7 bases spanning the gap. The CDR3 runs to 12 residues. Germline V gene lookup returns CDR1 LNHNV and CDR2 YYDKDF (reference sequence). The CDR3 protein is CATSRDRRGYTF. The CDR3 DNA reads as TGTGCCACCAGCAGAGATCGGAGAGGCTACACCTTC.

The gene calls are TRBV19 and TRBJ2-1, with D perhaps TRBD1 (5 bases). The CDR3 totals 14 residues. Looked up from germline, CDR1 is LNHDA and CDR2 is SQIVND (reference sequence). V was clipped by 3 bases and J by 7 bases, with 13 bases between them. The CDR3 sequence is CASSMWQGGNEQFF. The CDR3 bases are TGTGCCAGTAGTATGTGGCAGGGCGGAAATGAGCAGTTCTTC. The whole variable domain, filled in from reference TRBV19 and TRBJ2-1, reads DGGITQSPKYLFRKEGQNVTLSCEQNLNHDAMYWYRQDPGQGLRLIYYSQIVNDFQKGDIAEGYSVSREKKESFPLTVTSAQKNPTAFYLCASSMWQGGNEQFFGPGTRLTVL.

This chain uses TRBV30 with TRBJ1-6, with D maybe TRBD1 (6 bases). This CDR3 comprises 14 residues. Germline CDR1 GTSNPN, CDR2 SVGIG (reference sequence). V was cut by 0 bases and J by 9 bases, with 12 bases left in between. The CDR3 sequence is CAWSVLTGSSPLHF. The DNA of the CDR3 is TGTGCCTGGAGTGTTCTCACAGGGAGTTCACCCCTCCACTTT.

The genes are TRBV19 and TRBJ2-1; D is undetermined. V was pared by 3 bases and J by 7 bases, with 10 bases between. CDR1 is LNHDA and CDR2 is SQIVND in the germline V gene (reference sequence). This CDR3 region has 13 residues. As DNA, the CDR3 is TGTGCCAGTAGTATGTCTAGGTGGAATGAGCAGTTCTTC. Residues: CASSMSRWNEQFF.